This T cell receptor (beta chain) was sequenced in a study of neurological immune-mediated disorders (dated by TCRdb to the late 2010s). For the study in its entirety: Of the roughly 34 multiple sclerosis patients, some 30 had relapsing-remitting MS and 3 had secondary progressive MS. Peripheral blood TCR-beta repertoires from HTLV-I-associated myelopathy (HAM/TSP) patients, multiple sclerosis patients and healthy controls were compared by UMI-based sequencing. The roughly 110 TCR-beta libraries included longitudinal samples, technical triplicates and paired sorted CD4+ and CD8+ T-cell subsets alongside PBMC samples. Of the roughly 70 subjects in the cohort, approximately 15 were HAM/TSP patients, 34 were multiple sclerosis patients, and approximately 20 were healthy controls. The research as a whole found: In phylogenetic analysis, the repertoires of 18 of 34 MS patients grouped into a cluster of related CDR3 sequences, which suggests a possible signature at the repertoire level. The MS cluster showed no association with clinical or MRI features, and the authors stated that larger cohorts are needed. No identical CDR3 amino acid sequences were shared among expanded clones across subjects, suggesting private TCR-beta repertoires in all groups. TCR clonal expansion was greatest in HAM/TSP patients and smallest in MS patients, who ranked below even healthy controls.

Unsorted PBMC libraries were generated from 2 million PBMCs stored in RNAlater at -80 °C until RNA extraction. The multiple sclerosis patients were enrolled in a US clinical protocol that evaluated disease progression with magnetic resonance imaging. Peripheral blood was subjected to Ficoll-Hypaque density gradient centrifugation to isolate PBMCs, which were then cryopreserved in liquid nitrogen. The germline V gene specifies SGHVS as CDR1 and FNYEAQ as CDR2. Including cysteine and phenylalanine, the CDR3 has 15 amino acids. CDR3 DNA only is kept here, 45 bases in frame from base 1. The germline V and J ends show losses of 3 bases and 2 bases respectively, and no gene match explains 5 bases of the junction. Of note for this clonotype: What antigen it recognizes has not been identified. Base qualities were left out, and no much larger clone turns up one base away.

cDNA was synthesized by template-switch 5'RACE using a primer carrying a 10-nucleotide random unique molecular identifier by which each TCR transcript was tagged. Over 190 million TCR-beta sequences, covering 15-18 subjects, were produced in each sequencing run. The RNeasy kit was used to extract total RNA. The KAPA Real-time Library Amplification kit was used to amplify TCR-beta VDJ regions with primers targeting the TCR constant region and the 5'RACE anchor. Sample indexes and Illumina adaptors were added in a first PCR, after which library yield was increased in a second PCR. After Ampure bead purification, the roughly 650 bp TCR product was size-selected on a 2% E-gel SizeSelection system. Before pooling, libraries had their quality checked on a Bioanalyzer, their concentration measured with Qubit, and their quantity determined with the Kapa Library Quantification kit. Libraries were sequenced paired-end 2 x 150 bp on an Illumina HiSeq 2500. To increase sequence diversity, 25-30% phiX was spiked into each library pool. The paper's processing steps were these. Quality-filtered reads were processed with the UMI-based MiGEC pipeline, and over 90% of raw TCR sequences were removed by the MiGEC pipeline during error correction. VDJ genes were aligned to IMGT germline references, and each clonotype was defined by a unique CDR3 amino acid sequence together with V-J genes. VDJtools evaluated clonal expansion, Shannon diversity and CDR3 relatedness (CalcPairwiseDistances, ClusterSamples); CLCbio workbench built phylogenetic trees. Clones with at least 8 unique UMIs were defined as expanded, with this threshold being based on coefficient-of-variation modelling across technical triplicates. TCRdb cleaned the public reads at Q25 with fastp, built clones with MiXCR and kept in-frame beta chains. Rows with a matching CDR3 protein are joined into one entry that keeps the most common DNA and genes. TCRdb, rather than the study authors, made the V and J calls. Within this sample are under 70,000 distinct CDR3 sequences, with less than 5.5% of them counted one time only. The ten largest make up roughly 2.8% of the sample.

The receptor was derived from a woman younger than 45 with multiple sclerosis. Source material: PBMCs. The chain is made from TRBV7-6 and TRBJ2-5; 8 of the junction bases match TRBD1. CDR3 protein: CASSFGTGRQETQYF. The DNA sequence follows: TGTGCCAGCAGCTTCGGGACAGGTCGGCAAGAGACCCAGTACTTC.